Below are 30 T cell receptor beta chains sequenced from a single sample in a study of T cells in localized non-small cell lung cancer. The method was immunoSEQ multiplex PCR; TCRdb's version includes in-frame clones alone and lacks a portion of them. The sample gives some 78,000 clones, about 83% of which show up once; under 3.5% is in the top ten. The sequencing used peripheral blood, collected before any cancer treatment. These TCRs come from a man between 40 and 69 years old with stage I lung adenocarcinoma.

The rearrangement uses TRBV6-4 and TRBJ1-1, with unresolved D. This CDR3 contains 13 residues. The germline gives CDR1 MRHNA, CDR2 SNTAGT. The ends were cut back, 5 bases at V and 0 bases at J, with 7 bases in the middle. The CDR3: CASSPYMNTEAFF. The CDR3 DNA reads TGTGCCAGCAGTCCCTATATGAACACTGAAGCTTTCTTT.

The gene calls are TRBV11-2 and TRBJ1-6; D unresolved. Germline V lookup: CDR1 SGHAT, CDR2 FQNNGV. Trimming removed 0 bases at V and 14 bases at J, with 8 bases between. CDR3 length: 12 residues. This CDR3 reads CASSLDRISLHF. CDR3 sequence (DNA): TGTGCCAGCAGCTTAGATCGGATTTCCCTCCACTTT.

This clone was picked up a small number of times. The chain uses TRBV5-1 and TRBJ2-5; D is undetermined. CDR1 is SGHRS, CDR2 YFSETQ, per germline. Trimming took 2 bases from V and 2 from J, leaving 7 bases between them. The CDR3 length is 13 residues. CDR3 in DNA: TGCGCCAGCAGCTTTACCGGGCAAGAGACCCAGTACTTC. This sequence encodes CASSFTGQETQYF.

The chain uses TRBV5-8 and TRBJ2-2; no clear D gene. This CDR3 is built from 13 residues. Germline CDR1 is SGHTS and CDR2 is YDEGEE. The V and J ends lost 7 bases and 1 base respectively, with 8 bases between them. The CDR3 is CASGRQNTGELFF. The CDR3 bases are TGTGCCAGCGGACGACAGAACACCGGGGAGCTGTTTTTT.

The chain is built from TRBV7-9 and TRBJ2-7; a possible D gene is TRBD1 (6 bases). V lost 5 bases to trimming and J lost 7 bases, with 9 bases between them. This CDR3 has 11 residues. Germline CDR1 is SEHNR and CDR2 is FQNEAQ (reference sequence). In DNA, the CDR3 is TGTGCCAGCAGCCCTACAGGGGAGCAGTACTTC. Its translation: CASSPTGEQYF.

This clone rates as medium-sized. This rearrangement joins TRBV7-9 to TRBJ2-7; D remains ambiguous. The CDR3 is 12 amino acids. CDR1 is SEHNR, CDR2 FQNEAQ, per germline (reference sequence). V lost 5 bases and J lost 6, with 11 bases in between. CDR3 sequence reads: CASSAAWGEQYF. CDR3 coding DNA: TGTGCCAGCAGCGCGGCTTGGGGCGAGCAGTACTTC.

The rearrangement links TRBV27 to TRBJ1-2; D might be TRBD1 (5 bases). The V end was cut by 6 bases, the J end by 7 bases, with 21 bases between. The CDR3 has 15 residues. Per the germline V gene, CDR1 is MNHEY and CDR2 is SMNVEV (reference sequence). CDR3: CASSPEANLGGGYTF. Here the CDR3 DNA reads TGTGCCAGCAGCCCCGAAGCAAACCTCGGGGGTGGCTACACCTTC.

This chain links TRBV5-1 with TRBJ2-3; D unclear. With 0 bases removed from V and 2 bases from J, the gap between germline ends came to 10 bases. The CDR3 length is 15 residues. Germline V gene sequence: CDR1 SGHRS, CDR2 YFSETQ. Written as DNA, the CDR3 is TGCGCCAGCAGCTTGGCTCAGATAAACACAGATACGCAGTATTTT. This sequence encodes CASSLAQINTDTQYF.

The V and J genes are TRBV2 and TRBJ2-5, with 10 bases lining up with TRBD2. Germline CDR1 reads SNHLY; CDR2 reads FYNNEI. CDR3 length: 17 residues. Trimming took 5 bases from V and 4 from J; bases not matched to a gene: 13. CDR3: CASSRHPSGSGGETQYF. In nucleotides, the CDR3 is TGTGCCAGCAGTCGACATCCTAGCGGGAGTGGAGGAGAGACCCAGTACTTC.

CDR3 amino acids: CAIRGDGHEQYF. CDR3 coding DNA: TGTGCCATCAGGGGGGACGGGCACGAGCAGTACTTC. V is TRBV10-3 and J is TRBJ2-7; D may match TRBD1 or TRBD2 (5 bases each). The CDR3 has 12 amino acids. Germline CDR1 reads ENHRY; CDR2 reads SYGVKD. The V end lost 6 bases, the J end lost 5 bases, and 11 bases lay between the germline ends.

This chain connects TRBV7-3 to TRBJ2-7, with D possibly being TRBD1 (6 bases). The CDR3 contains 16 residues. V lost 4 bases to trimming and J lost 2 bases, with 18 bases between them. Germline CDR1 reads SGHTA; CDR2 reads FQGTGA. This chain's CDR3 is CASSSTPGQSPYEQYF. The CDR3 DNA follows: TGTGCCAGCAGCTCCACCCCCGGACAGTCTCCCTACGAGCAGTACTTC.

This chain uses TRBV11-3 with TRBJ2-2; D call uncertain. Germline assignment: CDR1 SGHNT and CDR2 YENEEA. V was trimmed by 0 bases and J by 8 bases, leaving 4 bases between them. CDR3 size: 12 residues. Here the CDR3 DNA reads TGTGCCAGCAGCTTAGAAGGGGGGGAGCTGTTTTTT. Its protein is CASSLEGGELFF.

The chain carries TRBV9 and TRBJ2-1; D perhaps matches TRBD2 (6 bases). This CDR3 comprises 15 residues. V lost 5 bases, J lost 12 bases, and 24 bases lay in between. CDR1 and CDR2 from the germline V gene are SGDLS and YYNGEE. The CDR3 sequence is CASRSGLSGETRQFF. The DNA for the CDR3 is TGTGCCAGCAGATCTGGACTAAGCGGTGAAACTAGGCAGTTCTTC.

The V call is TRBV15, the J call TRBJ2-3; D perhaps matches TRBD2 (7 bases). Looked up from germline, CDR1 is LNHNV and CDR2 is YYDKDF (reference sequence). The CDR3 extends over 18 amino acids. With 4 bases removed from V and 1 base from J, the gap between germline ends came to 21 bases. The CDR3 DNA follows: TGTGCCACCAGCACAAAGGCGGGGGCAGGGGTGGGCACAGATACGCAGTATTTT. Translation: CATSTKAGAGVGTDTQYF.

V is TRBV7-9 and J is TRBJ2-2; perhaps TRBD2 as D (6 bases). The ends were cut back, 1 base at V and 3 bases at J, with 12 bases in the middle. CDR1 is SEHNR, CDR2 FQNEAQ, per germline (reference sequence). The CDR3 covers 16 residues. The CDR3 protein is CASSLDGGPDTGELFF. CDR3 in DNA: TGTGCCAGCAGCTTAGACGGAGGGCCGGACACCGGGGAGCTGTTTTTT.

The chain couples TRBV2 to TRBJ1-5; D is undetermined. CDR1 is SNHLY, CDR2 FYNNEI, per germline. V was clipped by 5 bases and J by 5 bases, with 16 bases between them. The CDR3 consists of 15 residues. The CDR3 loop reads CASSPPGGTDQPQHF. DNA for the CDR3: TGTGCCAGCAGTCCTCCGGGTGGTACCGATCAGCCCCAGCATTTT.

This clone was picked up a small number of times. The CDR3 DNA is TGTGCCAGCAGTCCGACAGAAATTGGGGCTATACGGGACTCCTACAATGAGCAGTTCTTC. Translation: CASSPTEIGAIRDSYNEQFF. The rearrangement uses TRBV28 and TRBJ2-1; the D call may be TRBD1 or TRBD2 (5 bases each). Germline assignment: CDR1 MDHEN and CDR2 SYDVKM. Trimming cost V 5 bases and J 0 bases, with 26 bases left between them. This CDR3 is built from 20 residues.

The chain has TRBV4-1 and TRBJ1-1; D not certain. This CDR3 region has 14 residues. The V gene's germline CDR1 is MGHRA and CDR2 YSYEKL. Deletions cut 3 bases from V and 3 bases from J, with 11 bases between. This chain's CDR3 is CASSHVGLDTEAFF. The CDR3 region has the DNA TGCGCCAGCAGCCACGTAGGGTTGGACACTGAAGCTTTCTTT.

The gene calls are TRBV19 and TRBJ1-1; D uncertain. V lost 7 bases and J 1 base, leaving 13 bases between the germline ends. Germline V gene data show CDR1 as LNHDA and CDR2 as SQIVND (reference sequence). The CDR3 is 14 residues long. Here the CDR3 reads CASTKGPANTEAFF. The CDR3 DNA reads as TGTGCCAGTACCAAAGGCCCGGCGAACACTGAAGCTTTCTTT.

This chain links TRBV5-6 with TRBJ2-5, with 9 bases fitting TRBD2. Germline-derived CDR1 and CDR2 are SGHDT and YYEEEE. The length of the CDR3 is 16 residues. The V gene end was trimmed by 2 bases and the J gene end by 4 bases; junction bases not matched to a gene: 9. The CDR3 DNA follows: TGTGCCAGCAGCTTATCAGCGGGAGGAAGGGGAGAGACCCAGTACTTC. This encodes CASSLSAGGRGETQYF. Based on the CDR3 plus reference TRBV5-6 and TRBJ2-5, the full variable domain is DAGVTQSPTHLIKTRGQQVTLRCSPKSGHDTVSWYQQALGQGPQFIFQYYEEEERQRGNFPDRFSGHQFPNYSSELNVNALLLGDSALYLCASSLSAGGRGETQYFGPGTRLLVL.

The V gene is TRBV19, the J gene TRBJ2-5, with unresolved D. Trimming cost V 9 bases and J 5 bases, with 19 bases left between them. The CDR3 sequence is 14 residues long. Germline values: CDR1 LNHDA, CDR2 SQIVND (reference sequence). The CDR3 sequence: CASRSGPDSETQYF. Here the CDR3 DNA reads TGTGCCAGCCGATCCGGTCCCGATTCCGAGACCCAGTACTTC.

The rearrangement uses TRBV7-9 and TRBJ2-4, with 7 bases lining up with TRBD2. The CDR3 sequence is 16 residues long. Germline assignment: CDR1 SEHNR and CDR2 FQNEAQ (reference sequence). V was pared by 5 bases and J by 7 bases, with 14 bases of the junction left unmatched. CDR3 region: CASSAARQGGRNIQYF. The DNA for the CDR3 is TGTGCCAGCAGCGCAGCAAGGCAGGGAGGGAGGAACATTCAGTACTTC. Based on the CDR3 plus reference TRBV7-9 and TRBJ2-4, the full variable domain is DTGVSQNPRHKITKRGQNVTFRCDPISEHNRLYWYRQTLGQGPEFLTYFQNEAQLEKSRLLSDRFSAERPKGSFSTLEIQRTEQGDSAMYLCASSAARQGGRNIQYFGAGTRLSVL.

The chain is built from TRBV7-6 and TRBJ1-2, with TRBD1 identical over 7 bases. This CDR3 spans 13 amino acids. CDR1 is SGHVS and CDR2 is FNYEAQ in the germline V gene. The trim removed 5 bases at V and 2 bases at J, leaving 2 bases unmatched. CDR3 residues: CASSPTGNYGYTF. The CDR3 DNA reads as TGTGCCAGCAGCCCGACAGGGAACTATGGCTACACCTTC.

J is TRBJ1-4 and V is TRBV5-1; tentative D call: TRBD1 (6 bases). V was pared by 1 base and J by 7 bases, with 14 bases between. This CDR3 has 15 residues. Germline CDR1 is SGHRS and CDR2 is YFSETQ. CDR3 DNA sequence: TGCGCCAGCAGCTTGACTTCAGGGGTTAGTGAAAAACTGTTTTTT. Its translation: CASSLTSGVSEKLFF.

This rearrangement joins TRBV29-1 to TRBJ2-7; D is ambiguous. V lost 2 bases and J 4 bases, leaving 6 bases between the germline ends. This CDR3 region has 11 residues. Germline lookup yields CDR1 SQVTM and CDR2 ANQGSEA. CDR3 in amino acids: CSVERAYEQYF. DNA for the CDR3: TGCAGCGTTGAAAGGGCTTACGAGCAGTACTTC.

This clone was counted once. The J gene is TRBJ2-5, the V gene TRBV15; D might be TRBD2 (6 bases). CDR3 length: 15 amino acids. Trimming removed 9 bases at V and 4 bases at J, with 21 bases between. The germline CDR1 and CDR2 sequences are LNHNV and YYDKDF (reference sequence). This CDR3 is CATNPGTLKRETQYF. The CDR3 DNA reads TGTGCCACTAATCCCGGGACTCTAAAGAGAGAGACCCAGTACTTC. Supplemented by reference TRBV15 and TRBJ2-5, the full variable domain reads DAMVIQNPRYQVTQFGKPVTLSCSQTLNHNVMYWYQQKSSQAPKLLFHYYDKDFNNEADTPDNFQSRRPNTSFCFLDIRSPGLGDTAMYLCATNPGTLKRETQYFGPGTRLLVL.

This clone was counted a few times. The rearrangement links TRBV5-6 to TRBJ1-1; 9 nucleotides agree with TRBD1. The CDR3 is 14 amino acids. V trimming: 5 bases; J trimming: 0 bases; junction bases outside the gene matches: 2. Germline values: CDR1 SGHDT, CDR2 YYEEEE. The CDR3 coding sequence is TGTGCCAGCAGGGACAGGGGCGTGAACACTGAAGCTTTCTTT. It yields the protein CASRDRGVNTEAFF.

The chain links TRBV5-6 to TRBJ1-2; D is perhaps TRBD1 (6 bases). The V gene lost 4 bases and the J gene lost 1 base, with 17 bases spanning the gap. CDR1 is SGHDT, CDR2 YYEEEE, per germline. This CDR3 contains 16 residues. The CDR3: CASSRLPQGSNYGYTF. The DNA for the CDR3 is TGTGCCAGCAGCAGATTACCACAGGGAAGTAACTATGGCTACACCTTC.

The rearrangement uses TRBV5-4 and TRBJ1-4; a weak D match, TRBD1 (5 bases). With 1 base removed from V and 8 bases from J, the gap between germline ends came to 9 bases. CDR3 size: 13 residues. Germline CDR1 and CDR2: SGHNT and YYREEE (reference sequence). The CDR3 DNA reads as TGTGCCAGCAGCTTGCGGGGGGAGGAAAAACTGTTTTTT. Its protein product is CASSLRGEEKLFF.

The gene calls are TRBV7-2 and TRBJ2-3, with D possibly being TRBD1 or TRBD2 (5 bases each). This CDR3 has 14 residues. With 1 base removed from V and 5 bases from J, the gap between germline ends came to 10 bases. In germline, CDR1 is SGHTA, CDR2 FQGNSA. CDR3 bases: TGTGCCAGCAGCTTAGTTGTGGGGGAAGATACGCAGTATTTT. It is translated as CASSLVVGEDTQYF.